This T cell receptor (beta chain) came from a study of blood T cell repertoires in COVID-19. Study-level background: Samples came from the United States, Italy and Spain, spanning acute and convalescent COVID-19. Sources were T cells, B-cell-depleted T cells, or PBMCs; the material itself was cDNA or gDNA.

The table came from immunoSEQ multiplex PCR; TCRdb's copy has only in-frame clones and leaves some out. The repertoire has about 250,000 clones, over 80% of them found once; the top ten carry 5.5% to 7.5%. V was pared by 2 bases and J by 4 bases, with 1 base of the junction left unmatched. Germline CDR1 is SGHAT and CDR2 is FQNNGV. This CDR3 has 13 amino acids. Sequencing was performed on peripheral blood. The clonotype was recovered from a woman aged 60-75 years with active or convalescent COVID-19. The V call is TRBV11-2, the J call TRBJ2-7, with 8 bases matching TRBD1. CDR3 DNA: TGTGCCAGCAGCTTATACAGGGGGTACGAGCAGTACGTC. This sequence encodes CASSLYRGYEQYV.